The 21 T cell receptor beta chains below come from one sample, sequenced in a study of blood T cell repertoires in COVID-19. Generated by immunoSEQ multiplex PCR, the TCRdb table keeps only in-frame clones and is missing some. Among approximately 220,000 clones listed, approximately 86% were seen once. The sequenced sample was PBMCs or T cells enriched from blood (not recorded which). The receptors stem from a woman aged 30 to 39 who had been exposed to COVID-19.

In nucleotides, the CDR3 is TGTGCCAGCAGTGACGGCGGGATTATGAATTCACCCCTCCACTTT. Amino acid sequence: CASSDGGIMNSPLHF. This chain joins TRBV2 and TRBJ1-6; D is unresolved. Germline lookup yields CDR1 SNHLY and CDR2 FYNNEI. The V gene lost 3 bases and the J gene lost 7 bases, with 13 bases spanning the gap. The CDR3 sequence is 15 residues long.

The chain employs TRBV29-1 and TRBJ2-7; 8 bases align to TRBD1. The CDR3 length is 13 residues. The trim removed 4 bases at V and 7 bases at J, leaving 9 bases unmatched. In germline, CDR1 is SQVTM, CDR2 ANQGSEA. For the CDR3, the DNA is TGCAGCGTTGCGGACAGGGCCCCCAGGGAGCAGTACTTC. Translated: CSVADRAPREQYF.

This chain connects TRBV5-1 to TRBJ1-6; D unresolved. V shed 0 bases and J shed 10 bases, with 17 bases lying between them. Germline CDR1 and CDR2: SGHRS and YFSETQ. The CDR3 runs 16 residues. CDR3 residues: CASSLEYGEAGSPLHF. CDR3 nucleotides: TGCGCCAGCAGCTTGGAGTATGGGGAGGCAGGATCACCCCTCCACTTT.

The V gene is TRBV5-1, the J gene TRBJ1-4; D is perhaps TRBD1 (6 bases). The V end lost 4 bases, the J end lost 6 bases, and 10 bases lay between the germline ends. CDR3 size: 13 residues. In germline, CDR1 is SGHRS, CDR2 YFSETQ. The CDR3 region is CASSEDSDEKLFF. In nucleotides, the CDR3 is TGCGCCAGCAGCGAGGACAGCGATGAAAAACTGTTTTTT.

This clone occurred once. The V gene is TRBV27, the J gene TRBJ1-5, with D maybe TRBD1 (6 bases). Germline-derived CDR1 and CDR2 are MNHEY and SMNVEV (reference sequence). V was pared by 5 bases and J by 3 bases, with 11 bases between. CDR3 size: 14 residues. This chain's CDR3 is CASSQQGSNQPQHF. The CDR3 bases are TGTGCCAGCAGTCAACAGGGATCCAATCAGCCCCAGCATTTT.

The V gene is TRBV11-2, the J gene TRBJ2-3; 13 bases line up with TRBD2. The CDR3 runs 16 residues. V was pared by 4 bases and J by 4 bases, with 5 bases of the junction left unmatched. CDR1 is SGHAT and CDR2 is FQNNGV in the germline V gene. The DNA for the CDR3 is TGTGCCAGCAGCTCCCGGACTAGCGGGGGCTCAGATACGCAGTATTTT. Translation: CASSSRTSGGSDTQYF.

The chain uses TRBV5-6 and TRBJ1-5; TRBD1 agrees at 7 bases. Germline V gene lookup returns CDR1 SGHDT and CDR2 YYEEEE. The CDR3 length is 16 residues. V lost 3 bases and J lost 0; bases outside the gene matches: 6. The CDR3 reads CASSWGTVLSNQPQHF. CDR3 coding DNA: TGTGCCAGCAGCTGGGGGACAGTGCTTAGCAATCAGCCCCAGCATTTT. The full variable domain, rest sourced from reference TRBV5-6 and TRBJ1-5, is DAGVTQSPTHLIKTRGQQVTLRCSPKSGHDTVSWYQQALGQGPQFIFQYYEEEERQRGNFPDRFSGHQFPNYSSELNVNALLLGDSALYLCASSWGTVLSNQPQHFGDGTRLSIL.

The rearrangement uses TRBV7-2 and TRBJ2-3, with TRBD2 matching 7 bases. This CDR3 spans 16 amino acids. Germline V gene lookup returns CDR1 SGHTA and CDR2 FQGNSA. V was pared by 3 bases and J by 5 bases, with 11 bases of the junction left unmatched. This CDR3 is CASSFSSRGSGDTQYF. The CDR3 bases are TGTGCCAGCAGCTTCTCCTCGCGGGGGAGTGGAGATACGCAGTATTTT. Full variable domain (missing parts from reference TRBV7-2 and TRBJ2-3): GAGVSQSPSNKVTEKGKDVELRCDPISGHTALYWYRQSLGQGLEFLIYFQGNSAPDKSGLPSDRFSAERTGGSVSTLTIQRTQQEDSAVYLCASSFSSRGSGDTQYFGPGTRLTVL.

The chain has TRBV3-1 (or the pseudogene TRBV3-2) and TRBJ2-6, with D uncertain. Per germline, CDR1 LGHDT and CDR2 YNNKEL (reference sequence). V was shortened by 3 bases and J by 0 bases, with 6 bases between the two germline ends. CDR3 length: 15 amino acids. The CDR3 protein is CASSHPSSGANVLTF. The CDR3, as DNA: TGTGCCAGCAGCCATCCGAGCTCTGGGGCCAACGTCCTGACTTTC.

The chain recombines TRBV12-5 with TRBJ2-3; D possibly corresponds to TRBD1 (6 bases). Trimming took off 5 bases at V and 2 bases at J, with 14 bases between the two ends. Germline V gene data show CDR1 as LGHNT and CDR2 as FRNRAP. The CDR3 loop spans 15 amino acids. CDR3 sequence: CASGPPGHLTDTQYF. The CDR3 nucleotides read TGTGCTAGTGGTCCTCCGGGACACCTCACAGATACGCAGTATTTT.

V and J are TRBV18 and TRBJ1-5; 10 bases agree with TRBD1. The CDR3 has 15 residues. Germline CDR1 and CDR2: KGHSH and LQKENI. The V segment lost 4 bases and the J segment 5 bases; nucleotides outside the gene matches: 5. The CDR3 DNA follows: TGTGCCAGCTCACGGGACAGGGGAGACGATCAGCCCCAGCATTTT. As protein: CASSRDRGDDQPQHF.

This rearrangement joins TRBV5-1 to TRBJ1-2, with 11 bases identical to TRBD1. Per germline, CDR1 SGHRS and CDR2 YFSETQ. The CDR3 extends over 16 amino acids. Trimming cost V 4 bases and J 4 bases; bases outside gene matches: 9. CDR3 amino acids: CASSVPGQGVSYGYTF. DNA of the CDR3: TGCGCCAGCAGCGTACCGGGACAGGGGGTCAGCTATGGCTACACCTTC.

A few counts support this clone. The V gene is TRBV2, the J gene TRBJ1-5; D is uncertain. CDR1 SNHLY and CDR2 FYNNEI come from the germline V gene. Trimming took off 3 bases at V and 9 bases at J, with 6 bases between the two ends. The CDR3 loop spans 11 amino acids. CDR3 region: CASSDSGPQHF. The CDR3 DNA follows: TGTGCCAGCAGTGACTCGGGGCCCCAGCATTTT.

The chain recombines TRBV28 with TRBJ1-2, with 8 nucleotides matching TRBD1. Trimming cost V 9 bases and J 4 bases; bases outside gene matches: 7. CDR1 and CDR2 (germline): MDHEN, SYDVKM. This CDR3 is built from 13 residues. The CDR3 here is CASQGARSYGYTF. Here the CDR3 DNA reads TGTGCCAGTCAGGGGGCGCGAAGCTATGGCTACACCTTC.

This sequence joins TRBV2 and TRBJ2-5, with D uncertain. This CDR3 comprises 12 residues. V was clipped by 5 bases and J by 1 base, with 5 bases between them. The germline V gene has CDR1 SNHLY and CDR2 FYNNEI. CDR3 protein: CASSRGQETQYF. The DNA of the CDR3 is TGTGCCAGCAGTCGAGGCCAAGAGACCCAGTACTTC.

The J gene is TRBJ1-1, the V gene TRBV20-1; no reliable D call. The germline V gene has CDR1 DFQATT and CDR2 SNEGSKA (reference sequence). Trimming took 3 bases from V and 7 from J, leaving 9 bases between them. This CDR3 has 11 amino acids. The CDR3 is CSARLQLEAFF. The CDR3 DNA reads TGCAGTGCTAGGCTACAGCTTGAAGCTTTCTTT.

This clone has a handful of counts. This sequence joins TRBV5-1 and TRBJ1-1; D is uncertain. In germline, CDR1 is SGHRS, CDR2 YFSETQ. V gave up 6 bases and J gave up 5 bases, with 17 bases separating them. This CDR3 is 14 amino acids long. The CDR3 sequence is CASNRQGSRTEAFF. CDR3 bases: TGCGCCAGCAACAGACAAGGGAGTCGGACTGAAGCTTTCTTT.

V is TRBV5-1 and J is TRBJ1-2; weak D call: TRBD1 (6 bases). The CDR3 sequence is 14 residues long. The germline V and J ends were trimmed by 2 bases and 2 bases, with 10 bases remaining between them. Looked up from germline, CDR1 is SGHRS and CDR2 is YFSETQ. The CDR3 DNA is TGCGCCAGCAGCTTAGCCGACAGGAACTATGGCTACACCTTC. It translates to CASSLADRNYGYTF.

This chain joins TRBV6-5 and TRBJ1-5; D gene unclear. The V end lost 5 bases, the J end lost 9 bases, and 20 bases lay between the germline ends. Germline CDR1 is MNHEY and CDR2 is SVGAGI. This CDR3 is built from 15 residues. DNA of the CDR3: TGTGCCAGCAGTCCTACCACGGGAGGGAAGGGGCCCCAGCATTTT. Protein: CASSPTTGGKGPQHF.

This sequence joins TRBV4-1 and TRBJ1-5, with TRBD1 as a possible D gene (6 bases). Deletions cut 4 bases from V and 5 bases from J, with 12 bases between. Germline assignment: CDR1 MGHRA and CDR2 YSYEKL. The CDR3 runs to 14 residues. The CDR3 loop reads CASSLRDIDQPQHF. The CDR3 DNA reads as TGCGCCAGCAGCCTCCGGGACATCGATCAGCCCCAGCATTTT.

The chain combines TRBV29-1 with TRBJ2-1, with 7 bases aligning to TRBD1. The CDR3 contains 17 residues. V trimming: 5 bases; J trimming: 0 bases; junction bases outside the gene matches: 13. CDR1 SQVTM and CDR2 ANQGSEA come from the germline V gene. As DNA, the CDR3 is TGCAGCGTTATCGACAGGGTACCCAAAAGCTCCTACAATGAGCAGTTCTTC. Its translation: CSVIDRVPKSSYNEQFF.